This T cell receptor beta chain was captured by sequencing in a study of T cells in Graves' hyperthyroidism and ophthalmopathy. Whole-study findings and limits: In the blood, most expanded thyroid clonotypes above 0.001 appeared as well.

It was considered stable Graves' hyperthyroidism when ophthalmopathy did not progress within 18 months. Patients aged 18 to 65 had newly diagnosed hyperthyroidism that had lasted under 2 months. Reasons for excluding patients were uncontrolled infection, other autoimmune disease, pregnancy or lactation. TCR beta CDR3 regions were amplified from RNA transcripts. With the HTBI primer set, the TCR CDR3 went through a first round of RT-PCR. MiXCR, run by TCRdb on the multiplex PCR reads, gives a single entry per CDR3 protein. The repertoire holds about 400,000 distinct CDR3 sequences, with approximately 15% as singletons. In its sample, this clonotype was seen many times. Its antigen is still unknown. The CDR3 totals 13 residues. Trimming removed 6 bases from V and 3 bases from J; junction bases left unmatched: 5.

The rearrangement uses TRBV12-3 or TRBV12-4 and TRBJ2-7, with 7 bases that match TRBD2. The sequencing sample was made of blood. The source of this sequence is a woman aged 18 to 35 with Graves' hyperthyroidism. The CDR3 coding sequence is TGTGCCAGCAGCGCTAGCGGAGGCTACGAGCAGTACTTC. Translating gives CASSASGGYEQYF.